This TCR beta chain derives from a study of response to subunit inactivated influenza vaccine. There are a few counts of this clonotype. Its antigen remains unidentified. The CDR3 is 13 amino acids. Germline V CDR1 and CDR2: SGHRS, YFSETQ. Trimming left V 2 bases short and J 6 bases short, with 8 bases between. One entry per CDR3 protein, called by TCRdb with MiXCR from the RT-PCR reads. The sample includes 500,000 to 550,000 distinct CDR3 sequences, approximately 6.9% of them seen just once. Study conclusions and caveats: Authors suggested seasonal influenza vaccinations each recruit few new T cells.

The TCR sequence derives from a man between 50 and 75 years old who received an inactivated influenza vaccine. The sample here was PBMCs from blood, taken approximately 25 months after vaccination. This rearrangement joins TRBV5-1 to TRBJ1-4, with no clear D. This CDR3 is CASSFDTYEKLFF. The CDR3 DNA is TGCGCCAGCAGCTTTGACACGTATGAAAAACTGTTTTTT.